Each of the 16 T cell receptor beta chains below was sequenced from the same sample in a study of blood T cell repertoires in COVID-19. Method: immunoSEQ multiplex PCR; TCRdb's copy keeps in-frame clones and lacks some. The sample has about 110,000 clones, around 83% seen once. Sequencing was done on a sample of peripheral blood. The receptors were sampled from a man aged 40-49 years with acute or convalescent COVID-19.

The chain combines TRBV4-2 with TRBJ1-5; TRBD1 matches 8 bases. The V gene end was trimmed by 4 bases and the J gene end by 5 bases; junction bases not matched to a gene: 7. CDR1 and CDR2 from the germline V gene are LGHNA and YNFKEQ. This CDR3 has 15 residues. CDR3 DNA sequence: TGTGCCAGCAGCCCAGGGACAGGCTTCCATCAGCCCCAGCATTTT. This encodes CASSPGTGFHQPQHF.

The V and J genes are TRBV4-1 and TRBJ1-2; maybe TRBD1 (6 bases). Trimming shortened V by 4 bases and J by 14 bases, and 23 bases separated the two germline ends. The CDR3 sequence is 14 residues long. CDR1 MGHRA and CDR2 YSYEKL come from the germline V gene. The CDR3 here is CASSPTDRSAYETF. CDR3 DNA: TGCGCCAGCAGCCCGACGGACAGATCGGCCTATGAGACCTTC.

The chain joins TRBV27 to TRBJ1-3; no firm D call. Trimming cost V 5 bases and J 0 bases, with 5 bases left between them. CDR3 length: 13 residues. CDR1 is MNHEY and CDR2 is SMNVEV in the germline V gene (reference sequence). CDR3 in DNA: TGTGCCAGCAGTCCTACCTCTGGAAACACCATATATTTT. It codes for CASSPTSGNTIYF.

This chain links TRBV12-5 with TRBJ2-5; TRBD2 is a possible D gene (6 bases). The CDR3 loop spans 17 amino acids. Germline CDR1 and CDR2: LGHNT and FRNRAP. The V end lost 0 bases, the J end lost 5 bases, and 19 bases lay between the germline ends. The CDR3 DNA sequence: TGTGCTAGTGGTTTGGTACTAGCCTCCCACCAACGGGAGACCCAGTACTTC. This codes for CASGLVLASHQRETQYF.

DNA for the CDR3: TGTGCCAGCTCACCCCCCGAGGAGGGCTTCTTTGAAAAACTGTTTTTT. It specifies CASSPPEEGFFEKLFF. The genes are TRBV18 and TRBJ1-4; D call uncertain. Germline V lookup: CDR1 KGHSH, CDR2 LQKENI. V lost 3 bases and J lost 7, with 18 bases in between. This CDR3 is 16 amino acids long. Full variable domain (outside the CDR3, taken from reference TRBV18 and TRBJ1-4): NAGVMQNPRHLVRRRGQEARLRCSPMKGHSHVYWYRQLPEEGLKFMVYLQKENIIDESGMPKERFSAEFPKEGPSILRIQQVVRGDSAAYFCASSPPEEGFFEKLFFGSGTQLSVL.

This chain joins TRBV3-1 (or the pseudogene TRBV3-2) and TRBJ2-7; no reliable D call. Germline CDR1 reads LGHDT; CDR2 reads YNNKEL (reference sequence). CDR3 length equals 14 residues. The ends were cut back, 3 bases at V and 0 bases at J, with 9 bases in the middle. CDR3 in DNA: TGTGCCAGCAGCCATGGCGGTAGCTCCTACGAGCAGTACTTC. Encoded protein: CASSHGGSSYEQYF.

The chain carries TRBV5-1 and TRBJ2-2; maybe TRBD1 (6 bases). Per the germline V gene, CDR1 is SGHRS and CDR2 is YFSETQ. Between the trimmed V and J ends, which lost 2 bases and 2 bases, there was a span of 19 bases. There are 18 residues in the CDR3. In DNA, the CDR3 is TGCGCCAGCAGCTTAGGAACTGTAACCGGGACAAACACCGGGGAGCTGTTTTTT. Protein sequence: CASSLGTVTGTNTGELFF.

The V call is TRBV7-6, the J call TRBJ2-7; TRBD2 matches 16 bases. With V trimmed by 5 bases and J by 6 bases, 7 bases remained unmatched. The germline V gene has CDR1 SGHVS and CDR2 FNYEAQ. This CDR3 region has 16 residues. The CDR3: CASSRGLAGGNGEQYF. The DNA of the CDR3 is TGTGCCAGCAGCCGGGGACTAGCGGGAGGGAATGGCGAGCAGTACTTC.

The chain employs TRBV5-1 and TRBJ2-1, with TRBD2 matching 11 bases. Germline assignment: CDR1 SGHRS and CDR2 YFSETQ. The CDR3 runs to 17 residues. Germline trimming cut 3 bases from V and 6 bases from J; bases unmatched to any gene: 11. In DNA, the CDR3 is TGCGCCAGCAGCTCCTCCCATAGCGGGGGGGCACTCAATGAGCAGTTCTTC. Protein: CASSSSHSGGALNEQFF.

The chain carries TRBV7-8 and TRBJ2-7; weak D call: TRBD1 (6 bases). The ends were cut back, 4 bases at V and 1 base at J, with 11 bases in the middle. This CDR3 comprises 14 residues. Germline CDR1 reads SGHVS; CDR2 reads FQNEAQ. The chain's CDR3 is CASSSQGLSYEQYF. The CDR3 nucleotides read TGTGCCAGCAGCTCACAGGGATTGTCCTACGAGCAGTACTTC.

The J gene is TRBJ2-7, the V gene TRBV15, with TRBD2 matching 10 bases. After removal of 5 bases from V and 2 bases from J, the junction contained 9 bases not matched to a gene. The CDR3 loop spans 16 amino acids. Per germline, CDR1 LNHNV and CDR2 YYDKDF (reference sequence). DNA of the CDR3: TGTGCCACCAGCGATAGGAGGACTAGCGGCCCCTACGAGCAGTACTTC. Translation gives CATSDRRTSGPYEQYF.

V and J are TRBV5-4 and TRBJ1-3; 10 bases match TRBD1. With V trimmed by 10 bases and J by 4 bases, 11 bases remained unmatched. CDR1 is SGHNT, CDR2 YYREEE, per germline (reference sequence). CDR3 length equals 15 residues. The CDR3 sequence: CAPDGTGEQGNTIYF. CDR3 nucleotides: TGTGCCCCCGACGGGACAGGGGAACAAGGAAACACCATATATTTT.

This clone was detected only once. The genes are TRBV18 and TRBJ2-7; possible D gene TRBD1, 6 bases. The CDR3 is 16 amino acids. From germline, CDR1 is KGHSH and CDR2 LQKENI. Trimming shortened V by 5 bases and J by 5 bases, and 22 bases separated the two germline ends. The CDR3 reads CASSSSPGARLDEQYF. The CDR3 region has the DNA TGTGCCAGCTCATCCAGCCCAGGGGCAAGGCTCGACGAGCAGTACTTC.

The chain couples TRBV27 to TRBJ2-7, with 11 bases aligning to TRBD2. The V gene's germline CDR1 is MNHEY and CDR2 SMNVEV (reference sequence). V dropped 6 bases and J dropped 0; count of bases not matched to a gene: 4. This CDR3 region has 15 residues. The DNA for the CDR3 is TGTGCCAGCAGGGTTACTAGCGGGGGCTCCTACGAGCAGTACTTC. Translating it yields CASRVTSGGSYEQYF.

V gene TRBV28 combines with J gene TRBJ2-5; 7 nucleotides match TRBD2. Germline loops: CDR1 MDHEN, CDR2 SYDVKM. The CDR3 consists of 15 residues. The ends lost 2 bases at V and 0 bases at J; junction bases unmatched: 3. CDR3 in DNA: TGTGCCAGCAGTTTAGGGCGGGAGTACCAAGAGACCCAGTACTTC. Encoded protein: CASSLGREYQETQYF.

This sequence joins TRBV12-3 or TRBV12-4 and TRBJ1-2; D unresolved. The CDR3 runs 13 residues. Trimming shortened V by 3 bases and J by 7 bases, and 12 bases separated the two germline ends. CDR3 in amino acids: CASSFGSVGGYTF. The CDR3 nucleotides read TGTGCCAGCAGTTTTGGGAGTGTGGGTGGCTACACCTTC.